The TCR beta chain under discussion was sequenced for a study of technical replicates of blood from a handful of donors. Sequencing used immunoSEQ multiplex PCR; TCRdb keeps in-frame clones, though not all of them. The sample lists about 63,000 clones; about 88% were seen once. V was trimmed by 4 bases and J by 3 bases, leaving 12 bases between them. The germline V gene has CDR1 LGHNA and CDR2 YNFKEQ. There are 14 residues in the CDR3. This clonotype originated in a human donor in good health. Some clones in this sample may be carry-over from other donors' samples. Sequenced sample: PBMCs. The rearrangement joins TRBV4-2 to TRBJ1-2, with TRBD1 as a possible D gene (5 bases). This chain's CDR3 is CASSPTGGDYGYTF. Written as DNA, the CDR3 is TGTGCCAGCAGCCCCACGGGGGGTGACTATGGCTACACCTTC.